Each of the 31 T cell receptor beta chains below was sequenced from the same sample in a study of T-cell reconstitution after alpha-beta-depleted transplantation in children. Unique molecular identifiers featured in how the TCRbeta library was prepared. TCRdb re-derived calls from the PCR reads in MiXCR, one entry per CDR3 protein. The sample carries about 270,000 distinct CDR3 sequences, 9.9% recorded once. The sequencing here drew on PBMCs from the stem cell graft donor, taken from the stem cell graft. These receptor sequences come from a human donor who donated a stem cell graft to a child with SCID.

This clonotype was seen more than once but under ten times. The V and J genes are TRBV10-1 and TRBJ2-1, with a weak D call TRBD1 (5 bases). Trimming took off 0 bases at V and 5 bases at J, with 11 bases between the two ends. The CDR3 is 15 amino acids. Germline assignment: CDR1 WNHNN and CDR2 SYGVQD (reference sequence). In DNA, the CDR3 is TGCGCCAGCAGTGAGTCGATCAGGGCGAACAATGAGCAGTTCTTC. Translating it yields CASSESIRANNEQFF.

This clonotype was counted between two and nine times. The chain employs TRBV12-3 or TRBV12-4 and TRBJ1-1; 9 bases line up with TRBD1. This CDR3 is 14 amino acids long. V was clipped by 6 bases and J by 5 bases; unmatched bases: 7. The CDR3 sequence: CASRVPGQGTEAFF. The CDR3 DNA follows: TGTGCCAGCAGGGTTCCGGGACAGGGAACTGAAGCTTTCTTT.

Many counts were recorded for this clonotype. For the CDR3, the DNA is TGTGCCAGCAGCTTGTACGGGAGCTCCTACAATGAGCAGTTCTTC. It yields the protein CASSLYGSSYNEQFF. The rearrangement joins TRBV5-8 to TRBJ2-1, with D possibly matching TRBD2 (6 bases). The CDR3 is made up of 15 amino acids. Between the trimmed V and J ends, which lost 1 base and 0 bases, there was a span of 8 bases. Germline-derived CDR1 and CDR2 are SGHTS and YDEGEE.

The V call is TRBV7-2, the J call TRBJ2-7; possibly TRBD2 for D (5 bases). This CDR3 is built from 14 residues. V gave up 3 bases and J gave up 4 bases, with 13 bases separating them. Germline V lookup: CDR1 SGHTA, CDR2 FQGNSA. The CDR3: CASSFDSRGYEQYF. As DNA, the CDR3 is TGTGCCAGCAGCTTTGACTCCCGGGGTTACGAGCAGTACTTC.

This sequence joins TRBV7-6 and TRBJ2-3; D gene unclear. The CDR3 length is 16 residues. Germline values: CDR1 SGHVS, CDR2 FNYEAQ. V lost 5 bases to trimming and J lost 1 base, with 16 bases between them. The CDR3 bases are TGTGCCAGCAGCCGCAACCTGGGTGTGGGCACAGATACGCAGTATTTT. Translating it yields CASSRNLGVGTDTQYF.

The chain combines TRBV2 with TRBJ2-7; D is possibly TRBD1 (5 bases). V lost 4 bases to trimming and J lost 2 bases, with 12 bases between them. Germline CDR1 SNHLY, CDR2 FYNNEI. This CDR3 region has 14 residues. CDR3 nucleotides: TGTGCCAGCAGTGTTCGGGCAGGGACCTACGAGCAGTACTTC. Its translation: CASSVRAGTYEQYF.

There are a few counts of this clonotype. This sequence joins TRBV11-2 and TRBJ2-2; 9 bases align to TRBD2. There are 16 residues in the CDR3. J was trimmed by 2 bases and V by 2 bases; bases with no gene match: 3. The germline CDR1 and CDR2 sequences are SGHAT and FQNNGV. The chain's CDR3 is CASSLSGGPNTGELFF. The CDR3 coding sequence is TGTGCCAGCAGCTTAAGCGGGGGGCCCAACACCGGGGAGCTGTTTTTT. The entire variable domain, with the rest obtained from reference TRBV11-2 and TRBJ2-2, is as follows: EAGVAQSPRYKIIEKRQSVAFWCNPISGHATLYWYQQILGQGPKLLIQFQNNGVVDDSQLPKDRFSAERLKGVDSTLKIQPAKLEDSAVYLCASSLSGGPNTGELFFGEGSRLTVL.

The table lists this clonotype with many counts. The chain has TRBV6-6 and TRBJ1-1; D might be TRBD1 (6 bases). The germline V gene encodes CDR1 MNHNY and CDR2 SVGAGI (reference sequence). The V end lost 5 bases, the J end lost 0 bases, and 7 bases lay between the germline ends. This CDR3 is 13 amino acids long. The CDR3 nucleotides are TGTGCCAGCAGTCGACAGGTGAACACTGAAGCTTTCTTT. Translated, it gives CASSRQVNTEAFF.

Written as DNA, the CDR3 is TGTGCCAGCAGTCCCGGGACAGGGTCCGGGGAGCTGTTTTTT. Its protein is CASSPGTGSGELFF. The rearrangement uses TRBV12-3 or TRBV12-4 and TRBJ2-2, with TRBD1 matching 9 bases. Unmatched junction bases numbered 4, after V lost 5 bases and J lost 6 bases. This CDR3 spans 14 amino acids.

This clonotype was found many times. This chain uses TRBV12-3 or TRBV12-4 with TRBJ1-2, with D unresolved. Deletions cut 3 bases from V and 4 bases from J, with 12 bases between. The CDR3 contains 14 residues. The CDR3: CASSFRGSGYGYTF. Here the CDR3 DNA reads TGTGCCAGCAGTTTTCGGGGATCAGGCTATGGCTACACCTTC.

There are many counts of this clonotype. The chain joins TRBV20-1 to TRBJ1-1; perhaps TRBD1 as D (6 bases). CDR1 and CDR2 (germline): DFQATT, SNEGSKA (reference sequence). The CDR3 is made up of 12 amino acids. The V end was cut by 5 bases, the J end by 5 bases, with 12 bases between. CDR3 nucleotide sequence: TGCAGTGCTGCCCCAGGGGTAACTGAAGCTTTCTTT. This sequence encodes CSAAPGVTEAFF.

In its sample, this clonotype was seen a few times. The chain employs TRBV3-1 and TRBJ2-1; 10 nucleotides line up with TRBD2. V lost 1 base to trimming and J lost 9 bases; unmatched junction nucleotides: 9. Germline V lookup: CDR1 LGHDT, CDR2 YNNKEL (reference sequence). This CDR3 has 16 residues. The CDR3 sequence is CASSQGSLAGWGEQFF. In nucleotides, the CDR3 is TGTGCCAGCAGCCAAGGCTCACTAGCGGGGTGGGGTGAGCAGTTCTTC.

This clonotype was recorded at least ten times. This chain joins TRBV25-1 and TRBJ2-1; D may be TRBD2 (6 bases). The germline gives CDR1 MGHDK, CDR2 SYGVNS. Trimming shortened V by 1 base and J by 0 bases, and 13 bases separated the two germline ends. The CDR3 loop spans 17 amino acids. This chain's CDR3 is CASSESIGSGSYNEQFF. For the CDR3, the DNA is TGTGCCAGCAGTGAATCAATAGGTAGCGGCTCCTACAATGAGCAGTTCTTC.

The V and J genes are TRBV7-2 and TRBJ2-2; TRBD2 matches at 7 bases. CDR1 and CDR2 from the germline V gene are SGHTA and FQGNSA. This CDR3 comprises 15 residues. With V trimmed by 6 bases and J by 1 base, 5 bases remained unmatched. The CDR3 coding sequence is TGTGCCAGCAGACACAGCGGGGTGAACACCGGGGAGCTGTTTTTT. Its translation: CASRHSGVNTGELFF.

The V gene is TRBV20-1, the J gene TRBJ2-7, with D possibly matching TRBD2 (6 bases). The CDR3 has 14 residues. Germline V gene data show CDR1 as DFQATT and CDR2 as SNEGSKA (reference sequence). Trimming removed 6 bases at V and 0 bases at J, with 15 bases between. The CDR3 is CSAGGGWNSYEQYF. CDR3 bases: TGCAGTGCGGGAGGAGGGTGGAACTCCTACGAGCAGTACTTC.

The rearrangement links TRBV27 to TRBJ1-2; D may be TRBD1 (5 bases). The length of the CDR3 is 14 residues. V was clipped by 3 bases and J by 4 bases, with 12 bases between them. Germline-derived CDR1 and CDR2 are MNHEY and SMNVEV (reference sequence). CDR3 amino acids: CASSFRGAGYGYTF. CDR3 nucleotide sequence: TGTGCCAGCAGTTTCCGGGGCGCTGGCTATGGCTACACCTTC.

The chain is built from TRBV14 and TRBJ1-1; possibly TRBD1 for D (5 bases). The CDR3 extends over 15 amino acids. CDR1 and CDR2 from the germline V gene are SGHDN and FVKESK. V gave up 0 bases and J gave up 3 bases, with 11 bases separating them. The CDR3 bases are TGTGCCAGCAGCCAAGATCCCTGGGGGGACACTGAAGCTTTCTTT. It translates to CASSQDPWGDTEAFF.

This clonotype was found many times. This rearrangement joins TRBV11-2 to TRBJ2-4; unclear D gene. This CDR3 comprises 16 residues. Between the trimmed V and J ends, which lost 4 bases and 1 base, there was a span of 14 bases. The germline V gene encodes CDR1 SGHAT and CDR2 FQNNGV. As DNA, the CDR3 is TGTGCCAGCAGCTGGGTGGGTCAGGAGGCCAAAAACATTCAGTACTTC. This encodes CASSWVGQEAKNIQYF.

This clonotype showed up just a few times. This chain connects TRBV20-1 to TRBJ2-2, with unresolved D. V was shortened by 4 bases and J by 7 bases, with 7 bases between the two germline ends. This CDR3 spans 11 amino acids. CDR1 and CDR2 (germline): DFQATT, SNEGSKA (reference sequence). The CDR3 protein is CSATPGGELFF. The CDR3 nucleotides are TGCAGTGCTACGCCAGGCGGGGAGCTGTTTTTT.

This clonotype was counted only a few times. The gene calls are TRBV27 and TRBJ2-1, with D maybe TRBD1 (6 bases). The V end was cut by 5 bases, the J end by 8 bases, with 16 bases between. Germline V gene data show CDR1 as MNHEY and CDR2 as SMNVEV (reference sequence). This CDR3 has 14 residues. CDR3: CASSPLQGLDEQFF. CDR3 DNA: TGTGCCAGCAGTCCCTTACAGGGTTTGGATGAGCAGTTCTTC.

This clonotype has a handful of counts. This chain joins TRBV20-1 and TRBJ2-3; 9 bases map to TRBD1. CDR3 size: 15 residues. Germline values: CDR1 DFQATT, CDR2 SNEGSKA (reference sequence). V gave up 6 bases and J gave up 1 base; unmatched junction bases: 8. CDR3 coding DNA: TGCAGTGCCACCCAAGGGGACAGGGGCACAGATACGCAGTATTTT. Its protein is CSATQGDRGTDTQYF.

V and J are TRBV7-9 and TRBJ2-2; D is tentatively TRBD1 or TRBD2 (5 bases each). The V gene lost 0 bases and the J gene lost 3 bases, with 8 bases spanning the gap. CDR1 SEHNR and CDR2 FQNEAQ come from the germline V gene (reference sequence). This CDR3 comprises 15 residues. This chain's CDR3 is CASSLALGDTGELFF. The CDR3 DNA sequence: TGTGCCAGCAGCTTAGCGTTGGGGGACACCGGGGAGCTGTTTTTT.

This clonotype turned up a few times. The J gene is TRBJ2-1, the V gene TRBV27; D is possibly TRBD2 (5 bases). Trimming removed 5 bases from V and 5 bases from J, with 16 bases in between. The germline gives CDR1 MNHEY, CDR2 SMNVEV (reference sequence). The CDR3 loop spans 15 amino acids. The chain's CDR3 is CASSPLGEGHNEQFF. CDR3 nucleotides: TGTGCCAGCAGTCCTCTTGGTGAGGGCCACAATGAGCAGTTCTTC.

This clonotype was observed a handful of times. The rearrangement joins TRBV7-6 to TRBJ1-4; 7 nucleotides line up with TRBD1. Germline CDR1 reads SGHVS; CDR2 reads FNYEAQ. Unmatched junction bases numbered 14, after V lost 1 base and J lost 0 bases. The CDR3 covers 20 residues. The CDR3 DNA sequence: TGTGCCAGCAGCTTAGTCGCCACAGGGGTTGGTGGGGCAACTAATGAAAAACTGTTTTTT. It codes for CASSLVATGVGGATNEKLFF.

DNA of the CDR3: TGTGCCAGCAGCGAACCAGCGGAGGGGACCCAGTACTTC. This sequence encodes CASSEPAEGTQYF. The chain links TRBV16 to TRBJ2-5; weak D call: TRBD2 (6 bases). The germline gives CDR1 KGHSY, CDR2 FQNENV. This CDR3 spans 13 amino acids. The ends were cut back, 5 bases at V and 7 bases at J, with 14 bases in the middle.

This clonotype occurred many times. This rearrangement joins TRBV5-1 to TRBJ2-3; 8 nucleotides line up with TRBD1. The CDR3 contains 15 residues. V lost 1 base and J lost 3; bases outside the gene matches: 4. Germline CDR1 SGHRS, CDR2 YFSETQ. DNA of the CDR3: TGCGCCAGCAGCTTGCAGGGGGCAATGACAGATACGCAGTATTTT. Translated, it gives CASSLQGAMTDTQYF.

This CDR3 is CASSELWGSTDTQYF. The CDR3 nucleotides are TGCGCCAGCAGTGAGCTTTGGGGGTCCACAGATACGCAGTATTTT. The chain couples TRBV10-1 to TRBJ2-3; D possibly matches TRBD1 or TRBD2 (5 bases each). Per the germline V gene, CDR1 is WNHNN and CDR2 is SYGVQD (reference sequence). The CDR3 covers 15 residues. V lost 2 bases and J 2 bases, leaving 11 bases between the germline ends.

This clonotype was seen a handful of times. The chain is built from TRBV29-1 and TRBJ2-7; no reliable D call. The CDR3 extends over 11 amino acids. V lost 6 bases and J 0 bases, leaving 6 bases between the germline ends. CDR1 is SQVTM, CDR2 ANQGSEA, per germline. CDR3 nucleotides: TGCAGCGTCAAAGTCTCCTACGAGCAGTACTTC. Amino acids: CSVKVSYEQYF.

This clonotype was detected ten times or more. V is TRBV6-1 and J is TRBJ2-7, with D unclear. CDR1 is MNHNS, CDR2 SASEGT, per germline. The CDR3 covers 18 residues. V was cut by 2 bases and J by 0 bases, with 20 bases left in between. CDR3 in DNA: TGTGCCAGCAGTGAAACAGTTGTGGGGTGGCTAGACTCCTACGAGCAGTACTTC. This codes for CASSETVVGWLDSYEQYF.

The chain has TRBV7-9 and TRBJ2-3; TRBD1 might be the D (6 bases). Germline V gives CDR1 SEHNR, CDR2 FQNEAQ (reference sequence). CDR3 length equals 14 residues. V dropped 3 bases and J dropped 4 bases, with 11 bases sitting between them. CDR3 loop: CASSFPGEADTQYF. DNA of the CDR3: TGTGCCAGCAGCTTTCCAGGGGAAGCAGATACGCAGTATTTT.

The J gene is TRBJ2-7, the V gene TRBV12-3 or TRBV12-4; the match to TRBD1 covers 9 bases. This CDR3 comprises 15 residues. J gave up 6 bases and V 4 bases, and 10 bases lay outside the gene matches. The CDR3 is CASSSPWDREGEQYF. In DNA form, the CDR3 reads TGTGCCAGCAGTTCCCCATGGGACAGGGAAGGCGAGCAGTACTTC.